This TCR beta chain originates from a study of cytomegalovirus exposure and HLA in healthy donors. Broader study findings: Among TCR beta chains, those listed as cytomegalovirus-associated numbered about 160.

Healthy people donating bone marrow made up the donors. Note on this clone: Antigen unknown.

13 Jbeta primers and 60 Vbeta primers were used for the PCR. Only in-frame clones appear in the TCRdb table, and some are missing; sequencing was by immunoSEQ multiplex PCR. This sample's table reports approximately 150,000 clones. Germline loops: CDR1 SGHRS, CDR2 YFSETQ. Trimming cost V 4 bases and J 2 bases; bases outside gene matches: 6. This CDR3 is built from 16 residues. The sequence came from a male donor in good health and CMV-seronegative. Material for sequencing was PBMCs. The chain couples TRBV5-1 to TRBJ2-3; TRBD2 matches 11 bases. The CDR3 loop is CASSTGTSGNTDTQYF. In DNA, the CDR3 is TGCGCCAGCAGCACCGGGACTAGCGGAAACACAGATACGCAGTATTTT. The full variable domain, in which reference TRBV5-1 and TRBJ2-3 provide the parts outside the CDR3, is KAGVTQTPRYLIKTRGQQVTLSCSPISGHRSVSWYQQTPGQGLQFLFEYFSETQRNKGNFPGRFSGRQFSNSRSEMNVSTLELGDSALYLCASSTGTSGNTDTQYFGPGTRLTVL.